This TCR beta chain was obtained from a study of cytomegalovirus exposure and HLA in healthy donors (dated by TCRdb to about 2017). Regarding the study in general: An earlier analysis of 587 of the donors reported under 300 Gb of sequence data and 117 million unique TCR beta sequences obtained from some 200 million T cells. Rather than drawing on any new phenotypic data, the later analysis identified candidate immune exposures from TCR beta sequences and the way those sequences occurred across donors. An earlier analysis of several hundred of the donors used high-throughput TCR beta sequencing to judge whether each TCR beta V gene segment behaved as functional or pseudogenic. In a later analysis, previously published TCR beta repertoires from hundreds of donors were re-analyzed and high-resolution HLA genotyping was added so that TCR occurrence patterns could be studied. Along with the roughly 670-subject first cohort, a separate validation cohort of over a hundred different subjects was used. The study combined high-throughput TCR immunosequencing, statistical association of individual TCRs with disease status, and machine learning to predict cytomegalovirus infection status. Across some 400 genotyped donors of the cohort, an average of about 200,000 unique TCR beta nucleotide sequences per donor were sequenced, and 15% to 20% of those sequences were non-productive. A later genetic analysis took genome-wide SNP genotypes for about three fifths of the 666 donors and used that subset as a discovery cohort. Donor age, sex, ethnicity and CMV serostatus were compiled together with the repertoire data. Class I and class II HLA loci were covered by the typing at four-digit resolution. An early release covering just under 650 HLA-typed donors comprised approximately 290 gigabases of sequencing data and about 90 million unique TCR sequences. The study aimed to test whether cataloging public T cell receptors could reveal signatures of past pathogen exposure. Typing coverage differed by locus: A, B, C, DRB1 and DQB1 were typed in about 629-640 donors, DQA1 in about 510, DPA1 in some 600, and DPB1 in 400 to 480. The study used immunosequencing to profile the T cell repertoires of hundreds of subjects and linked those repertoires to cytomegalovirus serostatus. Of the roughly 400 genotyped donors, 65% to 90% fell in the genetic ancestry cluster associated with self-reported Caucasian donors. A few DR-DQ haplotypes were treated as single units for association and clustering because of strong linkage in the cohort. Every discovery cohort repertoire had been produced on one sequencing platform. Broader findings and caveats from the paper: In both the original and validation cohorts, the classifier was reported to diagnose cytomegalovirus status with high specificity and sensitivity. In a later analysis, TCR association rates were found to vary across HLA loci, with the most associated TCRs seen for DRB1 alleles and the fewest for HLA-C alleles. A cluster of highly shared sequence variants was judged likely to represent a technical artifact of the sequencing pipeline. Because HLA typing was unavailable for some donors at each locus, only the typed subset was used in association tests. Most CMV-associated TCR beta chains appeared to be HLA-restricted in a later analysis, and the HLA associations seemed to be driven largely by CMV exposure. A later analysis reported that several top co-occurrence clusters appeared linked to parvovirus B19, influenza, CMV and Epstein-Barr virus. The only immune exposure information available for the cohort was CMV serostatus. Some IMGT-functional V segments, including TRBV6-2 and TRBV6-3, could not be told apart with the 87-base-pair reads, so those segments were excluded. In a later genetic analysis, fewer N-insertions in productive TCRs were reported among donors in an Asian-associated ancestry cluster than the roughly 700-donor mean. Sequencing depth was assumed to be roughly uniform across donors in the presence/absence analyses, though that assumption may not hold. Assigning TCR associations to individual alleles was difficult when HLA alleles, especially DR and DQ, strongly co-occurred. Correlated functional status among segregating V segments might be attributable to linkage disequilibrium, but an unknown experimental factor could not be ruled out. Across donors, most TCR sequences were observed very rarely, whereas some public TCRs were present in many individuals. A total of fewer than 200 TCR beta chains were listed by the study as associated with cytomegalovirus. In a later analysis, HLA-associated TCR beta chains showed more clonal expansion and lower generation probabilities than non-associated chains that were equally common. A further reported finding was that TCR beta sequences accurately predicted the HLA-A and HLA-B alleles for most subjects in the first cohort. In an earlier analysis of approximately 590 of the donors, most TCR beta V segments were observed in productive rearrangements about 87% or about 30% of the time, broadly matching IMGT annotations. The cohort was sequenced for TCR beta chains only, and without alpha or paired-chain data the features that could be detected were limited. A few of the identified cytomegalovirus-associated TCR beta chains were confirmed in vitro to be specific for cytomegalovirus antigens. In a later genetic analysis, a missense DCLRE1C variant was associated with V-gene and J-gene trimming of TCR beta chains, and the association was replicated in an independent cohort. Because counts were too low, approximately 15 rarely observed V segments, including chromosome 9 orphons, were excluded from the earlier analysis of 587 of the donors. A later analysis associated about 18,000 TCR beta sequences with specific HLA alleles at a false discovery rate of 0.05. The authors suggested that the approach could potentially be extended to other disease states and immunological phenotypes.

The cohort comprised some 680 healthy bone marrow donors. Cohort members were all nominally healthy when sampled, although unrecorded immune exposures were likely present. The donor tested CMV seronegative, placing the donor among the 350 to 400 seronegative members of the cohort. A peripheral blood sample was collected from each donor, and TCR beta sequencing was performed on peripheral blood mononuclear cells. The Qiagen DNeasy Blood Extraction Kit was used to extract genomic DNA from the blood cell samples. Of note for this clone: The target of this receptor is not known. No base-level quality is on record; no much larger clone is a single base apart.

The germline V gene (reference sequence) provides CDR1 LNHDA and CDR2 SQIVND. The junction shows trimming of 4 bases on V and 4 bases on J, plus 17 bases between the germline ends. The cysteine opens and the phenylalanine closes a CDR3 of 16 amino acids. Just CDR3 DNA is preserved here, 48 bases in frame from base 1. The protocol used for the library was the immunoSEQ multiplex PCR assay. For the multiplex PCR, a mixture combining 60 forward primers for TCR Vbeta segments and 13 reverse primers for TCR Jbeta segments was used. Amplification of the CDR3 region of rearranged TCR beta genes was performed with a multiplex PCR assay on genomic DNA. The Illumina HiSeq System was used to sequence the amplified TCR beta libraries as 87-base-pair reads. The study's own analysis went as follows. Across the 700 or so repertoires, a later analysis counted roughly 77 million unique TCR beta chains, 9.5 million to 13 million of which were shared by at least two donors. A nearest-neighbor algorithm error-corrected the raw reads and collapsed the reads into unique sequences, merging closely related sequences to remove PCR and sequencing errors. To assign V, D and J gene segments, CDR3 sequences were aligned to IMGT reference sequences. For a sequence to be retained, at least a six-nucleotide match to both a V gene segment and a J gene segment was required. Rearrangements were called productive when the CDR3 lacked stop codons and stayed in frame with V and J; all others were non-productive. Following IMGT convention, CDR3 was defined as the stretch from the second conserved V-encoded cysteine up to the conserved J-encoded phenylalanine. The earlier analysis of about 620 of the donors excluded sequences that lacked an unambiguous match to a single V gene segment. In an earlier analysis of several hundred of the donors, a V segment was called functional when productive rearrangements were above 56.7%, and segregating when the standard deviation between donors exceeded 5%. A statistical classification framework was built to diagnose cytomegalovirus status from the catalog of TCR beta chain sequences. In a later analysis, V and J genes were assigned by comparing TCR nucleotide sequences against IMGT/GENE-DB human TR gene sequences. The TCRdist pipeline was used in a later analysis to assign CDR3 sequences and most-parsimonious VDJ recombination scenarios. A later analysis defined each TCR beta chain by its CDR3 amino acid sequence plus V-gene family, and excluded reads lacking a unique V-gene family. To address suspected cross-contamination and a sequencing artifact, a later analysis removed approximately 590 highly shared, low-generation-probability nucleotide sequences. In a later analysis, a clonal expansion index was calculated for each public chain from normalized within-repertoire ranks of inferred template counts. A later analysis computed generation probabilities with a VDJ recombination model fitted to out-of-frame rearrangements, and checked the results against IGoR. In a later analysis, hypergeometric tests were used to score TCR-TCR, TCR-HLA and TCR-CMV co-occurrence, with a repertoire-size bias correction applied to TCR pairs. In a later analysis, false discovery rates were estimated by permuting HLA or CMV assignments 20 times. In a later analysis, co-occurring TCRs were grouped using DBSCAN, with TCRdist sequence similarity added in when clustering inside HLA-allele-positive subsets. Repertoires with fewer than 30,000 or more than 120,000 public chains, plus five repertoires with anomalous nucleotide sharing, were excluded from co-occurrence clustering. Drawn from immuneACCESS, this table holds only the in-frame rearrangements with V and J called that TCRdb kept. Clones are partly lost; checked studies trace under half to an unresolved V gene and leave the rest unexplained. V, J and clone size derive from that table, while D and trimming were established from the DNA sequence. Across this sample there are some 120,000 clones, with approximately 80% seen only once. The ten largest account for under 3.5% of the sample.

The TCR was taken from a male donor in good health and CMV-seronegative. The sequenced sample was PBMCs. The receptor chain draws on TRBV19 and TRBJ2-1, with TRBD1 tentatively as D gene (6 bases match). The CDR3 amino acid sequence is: CASSTPTGLSYNEQFF. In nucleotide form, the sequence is TGTGCCAGTAGTACCCCAACAGGGTTGTCTTACAATGAGCAGTTCTTC. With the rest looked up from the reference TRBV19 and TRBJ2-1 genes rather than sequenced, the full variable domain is DGGITQSPKYLFRKEGQNVTLSCEQNLNHDAMYWYRQDPGQGLRLIYYSQIVNDFQKGDIAEGYSVSREKKESFPLTVTSAQKNPTAFYLCASSTPTGLSYNEQFFGPGTRLTVL.